Below are 4 T cell receptor beta chains sequenced from a single sample in a study of blood T cells in healthy people across ages. A second PCR of about 7 to 12 cycles used a sample-barcoded 5' primer and a J-beta primer mix. TCRdb ran MiXCR on the 5' RACE reads and lists one entry per CDR3 protein. The sample consists of hundreds of thousands of distinct CDR3 sequences, under 45% of them appearing once. The sequencing input was blood. The receptors stem from a man aged 55 to 70 in good health.

This clonotype has only a few counts. V and J are TRBV7-2 and TRBJ2-1, with a tentative D call TRBD2 (5 bases). With 3 bases removed from V and 5 bases from J, the gap between germline ends came to 14 bases. Germline loops: CDR1 SGHTA, CDR2 FQGNSA. The CDR3 spans 15 residues. The CDR3 reads CASSFLQTINNEQFF. The CDR3 bases are TGTGCCAGCAGCTTTCTGCAGACTATTAACAATGAGCAGTTCTTC.

The V gene is TRBV29-1, the J gene TRBJ2-5, with TRBD1 matching 12 bases. This CDR3 comprises 14 residues. The V gene's germline CDR1 is SQVTM and CDR2 ANQGSEA. V trimming: 5 bases; J trimming: 5 bases; junction bases outside the gene matches: 6. The CDR3 DNA reads TGCAGCGTTACGGGACAGGGGGCTGGGGAGACCCAGTACTTC. It is translated as CSVTGQGAGETQYF.

This clonotype showed up just a few times. The genes are TRBV2 and TRBJ1-5, with a weak D call TRBD1 (5 bases). Trimming left V 3 bases short and J 5 bases short, with 14 bases between. The CDR3 length is 15 residues. The germline V gene encodes CDR1 SNHLY and CDR2 FYNNEI. Here the CDR3 reads CASSEGWGKHQPQHF. CDR3 nucleotide sequence: TGTGCCAGCAGTGAGGGTTGGGGGAAACATCAGCCCCAGCATTTT.

The chain combines TRBV12-3 or TRBV12-4 with TRBJ2-1; D is possibly TRBD1 or TRBD2 (6 bases each). With 6 bases removed from V and 8 bases from J, the gap between germline ends came to 23 bases. This CDR3 comprises 16 residues. In DNA, the CDR3 is TGTGCCAGCAGACGTCGTCGGGGGCCAAATGGATATGAGCAGTTCTTC. As protein: CASRRRRGPNGYEQFF.